This paragraph reports one T cell receptor beta chain. This entry belongs to a study of cytomegalovirus exposure and HLA in healthy donors. Overall study: From HLA-typed donors, an early data release held about 85 million unique TCRs.

The germline CDR1 and CDR2 sequences are SGHNT and YYREEE (reference sequence). The CDR3 contains 15 residues. V was trimmed by 1 base and J by 4 bases, leaving 11 bases between them. The PCR made use of 60 Vbeta and 13 Jbeta primers. Profiling relied on immunoSEQ multiplex PCR, and the TCRdb table lists in-frame clones only, not all of them. Here the sample spans 95,000 to 150,000 clones, around 80% being singletons. The source is a man in his fifties in good health and CMV-seronegative. Sequencing input: PBMCs. The chain recombines TRBV5-4 with TRBJ2-2, with TRBD2 as a possible D gene (5 bases). CDR3 protein: CASSLIAGGTGELFF. CDR3 coding DNA: TGTGCCAGCAGCTTGATCGCCGGAGGCACCGGGGAGCTGTTTTTT.